The 31 T cell receptor beta chains in this list originate from one sample, sequenced in a study of T cells in Graves' hyperthyroidism and ophthalmopathy. Regions amplified from RNA transcripts were the TCR beta CDR3 regions. RT-PCR in the first round (using the HTBI primer set) targeted the TCR CDR3. TCRdb itself ran the multiplex PCR reads through MiXCR, one entry per CDR3 protein. The data hold around 290,000 distinct CDR3 sequences, with over 15% observed a single time. The sequenced sample consisted of blood. These TCRs come from an older woman with Graves' ophthalmopathy.

On this clonotype: Since a much larger clone is just one base distant, this may be a read error. This chain links TRBV28 with TRBJ1-5, with D hard to call. The CDR3 runs to 16 residues. Germline-derived CDR1 and CDR2 are MDHEN and SYDVKM. The CDR3 DNA is TGTGCCAGCAGTCCCGGTGGAAGTATGGGCAATCAGCCCCGGCATTTT. It specifies CASSPGGSMGNQPRHF.

Ten or more counts support this clonotype. The genes are TRBV20-1 and TRBJ1-1, with no clear D. Germline CDR1 DFQATT, CDR2 SNEGSKA (reference sequence). The CDR3 spans 13 residues. Trimming removed 4 bases at V and 1 base at J, with 10 bases between. The CDR3 here is CSAIPPGNTEAFF. The CDR3 region has the DNA TGCAGTGCTATCCCTCCAGGGAACACTGAAGCTTTCTTT.

The chain uses TRBV6-6 and TRBJ2-7; tentatively, D is TRBD1 (5 bases). The CDR3 runs 14 residues. V lost 2 bases and J lost 0, with 8 bases in between. Germline loops: CDR1 MNHNY, CDR2 SVGAGI (reference sequence). CDR3 bases: TGTGCCAGCAGTTACGCAGGGTTCTCCTACGAGCAGTACTTC. Its translation: CASSYAGFSYEQYF.

This clonotype appeared many times. The chain uses TRBV11-2 and TRBJ1-1, with D possibly matching TRBD1 (5 bases). The ends were cut back, 5 bases at V and 7 bases at J, with 17 bases in the middle. In germline, CDR1 is SGHAT, CDR2 FQNNGV. The CDR3 has 14 residues. Here the CDR3 DNA reads TGTGCCAGCAGCGGGGCGACAAGGCGAGGTGAAGCTTTCTTT. It translates to CASSGATRRGEAFF.

The chain is built from TRBV7-9 and TRBJ1-5; 9 bases align to TRBD1. With V trimmed by 1 base and J by 2 bases, 12 bases remained unmatched. The CDR3 length is 19 residues. Per germline, CDR1 SEHNR and CDR2 FQNEAQ (reference sequence). The CDR3 nucleotides are TGTGCCAGCAGCTTAGAACAGGGGGCGCCGGGGGGACGCAATCAGCCCCAGCATTTT. Residues: CASSLEQGAPGGRNQPQHF.

The chain carries TRBV10-2 and TRBJ2-5, with 7 bases matching TRBD1. The V gene end was trimmed by 9 bases and the J gene end by 6 bases; junction bases not matched to a gene: 7. Germline V CDR1 and CDR2: WSHSY, SAAADI. This CDR3 comprises 12 residues. The DNA of the CDR3 is TGCGCCAGTCGACAGGGATTGCAGACCCAGTACTTC. This sequence encodes CASRQGLQTQYF.

In this sample, this clonotype turned up many times. The genes are TRBV20-1 and TRBJ2-5; D is perhaps TRBD1 (6 bases). Between the trimmed V and J ends, which lost 6 bases and 12 bases, there was a span of 17 bases. The CDR3 totals 11 residues. CDR1 DFQATT and CDR2 SNEGSKA come from the germline V gene (reference sequence). Here the CDR3 DNA reads TGCAGTGCAGCCACAGGGACGGAAAAGTACTTC. Protein product: CSAATGTEKYF.

This clonotype was recorded at least ten times. This chain connects TRBV2 to TRBJ2-3, with D unclear. Germline V CDR1 and CDR2: SNHLY, FYNNEI. The length of the CDR3 is 15 residues. Trimming left V 5 bases short and J 3 bases short, with 15 bases between. CDR3 loop: CASSPTSSRTDTQYF. The CDR3 DNA follows: TGTGCCAGCAGTCCGACCAGTTCAAGGACAGATACGCAGTATTTT.

This clonotype has ten or more counts. V gene TRBV2 combines with J gene TRBJ2-1, with D possibly matching TRBD1 (7 bases). This CDR3 spans 15 amino acids. Per germline, CDR1 SNHLY and CDR2 FYNNEI. Trimming cost V 6 bases and J 6 bases, with 18 bases left between them. The DNA of the CDR3 is TGTGCCAGCAGGAGACAGGGCACTAGCCCCAATGAGCAGTTCTTC. Its protein is CASRRQGTSPNEQFF.

Here the CDR3 reads CASTGLWNNEQYF. The CDR3, as DNA: TGTGCCAGCACCGGACTATGGAACAATGAGCAGTACTTC. This chain connects TRBV2 to TRBJ2-1, with D perhaps matching TRBD2 (6 bases). The end of the DNA is better explained by TRBJ2-7, so the J call may be wrong. CDR3 length: 13 residues. Germline V lookup: CDR1 SNHLY, CDR2 FYNNEI.

This clonotype has at least ten counts. The CDR3 DNA reads as TGTGCCAGCAGTTTTGCGGGAGGGTACAATGAGCAGTTCTTC. It codes for CASSFAGGYNEQFF. This chain uses TRBV6-2 or TRBV6-3 with TRBJ2-1; TRBD2 agrees at 9 bases. Germline loops: CDR1 MNHEY, CDR2 SVGEGT. The trim removed 4 bases at V and 4 bases at J, leaving 2 bases unmatched. The CDR3 runs to 14 residues.

The table lists this clonotype with many counts. The chain couples TRBV6-1 to TRBJ2-6; maybe TRBD2 (5 bases). Trimming removed 9 bases at V and 0 bases at J, with 12 bases between. The CDR3 spans 15 residues. CDR1 is MNHNS and CDR2 is SASEGT in the germline V gene. CDR3 coding DNA: TGTGCCAGTGATAAGGGAGCCTCTGGGGCCAACGTCCTGACTTTC. Protein: CASDKGASGANVLTF.

This clonotype was counted only a few times. The chain uses TRBV4-1 and TRBJ1-3; unclear D gene. The CDR3 sequence is 16 residues long. V gave up 1 base and J gave up 0 bases, with 10 bases separating them. Germline V gene data show CDR1 as MGHRA and CDR2 as YSYEKL. CDR3 residues: CASSQGAGSSGNTIYF. CDR3 DNA: TGCGCCAGCAGCCAAGGAGCTGGTAGCTCTGGAAACACCATATATTTT.

This clonotype was observed many times. The V call is TRBV2, the J call TRBJ1-4; 9 bases align to TRBD1. With V trimmed by 6 bases and J by 8 bases, 7 bases remained unmatched. The CDR3 consists of 14 residues. CDR1 and CDR2 (germline): SNHLY, FYNNEI. The CDR3 DNA reads TGTGCCAGCAGACCGGGACAGGGCGCCGAAAAACTGTTTTTT. It is translated as CASRPGQGAEKLFF.

This clonotype was counted many times. This chain links TRBV12-3 or TRBV12-4 with TRBJ1-5, with 8 bases that match TRBD1. V shed 2 bases, J shed 1 base, and the junction held 1 base outside the gene matches. The CDR3 covers 15 residues. The CDR3 DNA is TGTGCCAGCAGTTTACAGGGGGCAAGCAATCAGCCCCAGCATTTT. Its translation: CASSLQGASNQPQHF.

V and J are TRBV7-9 and TRBJ1-2; D possibly corresponds to TRBD1 (6 bases). The CDR3 has 14 residues. With 5 bases removed from V and 7 bases from J, the gap between germline ends came to 17 bases. From germline, CDR1 is SEHNR and CDR2 FQNEAQ (reference sequence). The CDR3 nucleotides read TGTGCCAGCAGCCCTAGGACAGCTGCGATTGGCTACACCTTC. Protein product: CASSPRTAAIGYTF.

This clonotype has a count of ten or more. The chain links TRBV27 to TRBJ2-2; 8 nucleotides line up with TRBD2. The germline gives CDR1 MNHEY, CDR2 SMNVEV (reference sequence). The CDR3 length is 15 residues. V shed 3 bases, J shed 7 bases, and the junction held 7 bases outside the gene matches. CDR3 DNA: TGTGCCAGCAGTTTTGGGGGGCGGGAGGTCGGGGAGCTGTTTTTT. Protein sequence: CASSFGGREVGELFF.

V gene TRBV5-6 combines with J gene TRBJ2-5; TRBD1 matches 8 bases. Germline V CDR1 and CDR2: SGHDT, YYEEEE. The CDR3 has 15 residues. With 4 bases clipped from V and 5 bases from J, the junction kept 10 bases outside the gene matches. CDR3 protein: CASSPNRGVGETQYF. In DNA, the CDR3 is TGTGCCAGCAGCCCGAACAGGGGGGTCGGGGAGACCCAGTACTTC.

This clonotype was seen at least ten times. This rearrangement joins TRBV20-1 to TRBJ2-5; 9 positions agree with TRBD1. The CDR3 has 14 amino acids. The germline V gene has CDR1 DFQATT and CDR2 SNEGSKA (reference sequence). V dropped 2 bases and J dropped 2; count of bases not matched to a gene: 3. This CDR3 is CSARLGTGQETQYF. The CDR3 region has the DNA TGCAGTGCTAGACTCGGGACAGGGCAAGAGACCCAGTACTTC.

This clonotype was detected ten times or more. V usage is TRBV7-9 and J usage is TRBJ2-5; D is possibly TRBD2 (5 bases). The CDR3 is 12 amino acids. Germline V CDR1 and CDR2: SEHNR, FQNEAQ (reference sequence). V was clipped by 3 bases and J by 7 bases, with 9 bases between them. CDR3 nucleotide sequence: TGTGCCAGCAGCTTCCCCCGGGGGACCCAGTACTTC. Its protein product is CASSFPRGTQYF.

The table lists this clonotype with a count of one. The junction does not match germline at one end; this may be a read error. The chain couples TRBV7-6 to TRBJ1-1, with D possibly matching TRBD1 (6 bases). The CDR3 length is 14 residues. The V gene's germline CDR1 is SGHVS and CDR2 FNYEAQ. In nucleotides, the CDR3 is TGTGCCAGCAACTTAGGGGGGGCCGGGACCGAAGCTTTCTTT. It encodes CASNLGGAGTEAFF.

The gene calls are TRBV27 and TRBJ2-1; TRBD1 aligns across 10 bases. The CDR3 has 15 amino acids. J gave up 6 bases and V 5 bases, and 7 bases lay outside the gene matches. Germline CDR1 and CDR2: MNHEY and SMNVEV (reference sequence). The DNA of the CDR3 is TGTGCCAGCAGTCCCGGGACAGGGGATCCCAATGAGCAGTTCTTC. Amino acids: CASSPGTGDPNEQFF.

This clonotype was seen only a few times. V gene TRBV5-5 combines with J gene TRBJ1-2; D gene ambiguous. The CDR3 consists of 13 residues. The V gene lost 2 bases and the J gene lost 4 bases, with 9 bases spanning the gap. Per the germline V gene, CDR1 is SGHKS and CDR2 is YYEKEE (reference sequence). CDR3 nucleotide sequence: TGTGCCAGCAGCTTACCCCCTTCCTATGGCTACACCTTC. Its protein product is CASSLPPSYGYTF.

J is TRBJ1-3 and V is TRBV28; the D gene is possibly TRBD1 (5 bases). Germline V gene sequence: CDR1 MDHEN, CDR2 SYDVKM. The length of the CDR3 is 15 residues. Trimming shortened V by 2 bases and J by 4 bases, and 12 bases separated the two germline ends. In DNA form, the CDR3 reads TGTGCCAGCAGTTTAGGAGGGGCGCAAGGAAACACCATATATTTT. Translating it yields CASSLGGAQGNTIYF.

This clonotype occurred a few times. This chain's CDR3 is CASWGQSINTGELFF. CDR3 nucleotide sequence: TGTGCCAGCTGGGGACAGTCGATTAACACCGGGGAGCTGTTTTTT. This chain links TRBV18 with TRBJ2-2, with 7 bases fitting TRBD1. The V gene end was trimmed by 7 bases and the J gene end by 2 bases; junction bases not matched to a gene: 7. Germline-derived CDR1 and CDR2 are KGHSH and LQKENI. The CDR3 is made up of 15 amino acids.

Ten or more counts support this clonotype. This chain uses TRBV7-2 with TRBJ2-5, with D tentatively TRBD1 (5 bases). Trimming removed 3 bases from V and 5 bases from J, with 10 bases in between. This CDR3 has 13 amino acids. Germline-derived CDR1 and CDR2 are SGHTA and FQGNSA. DNA of the CDR3: TGTGCCAGCAGCTTCCGACAGTCCGAGACCCAGTACTTC. Translation gives CASSFRQSETQYF.

This clonotype was found many times. The genes are TRBV7-9 and TRBJ2-5, with 9 bases identical to TRBD1. Unmatched junction bases numbered 8, after V lost 4 bases and J lost 8 bases. This CDR3 contains 14 residues. Germline CDR1 reads SEHNR; CDR2 reads FQNEAQ (reference sequence). CDR3 region: CASSSTGGPGTQYF. The CDR3 DNA follows: TGTGCCAGCAGCTCAACAGGGGGCCCGGGTACCCAGTACTTC.

In the case of this clonotype: This may be a read error: a much more frequent sequence differs by one nucleotide. The CDR3 DNA follows: TGTGCCAGCAGTTTATTGGCTAGCGGGCACAATGAGCAGTTCTTC. This encodes CASSLLASGHNEQFF. The chain links TRBV28 to TRBJ2-1; TRBD2 matches at 8 bases. V shed 1 base, J shed 5 bases, and the junction held 4 bases outside the gene matches. CDR1 MDHEN and CDR2 SYDVKM come from the germline V gene. This CDR3 has 15 amino acids. The variable domain in full, completed from reference TRBV28 and TRBJ2-1, reads DVKVTQSSRYLVKRTGEKVFLECVQDMDHENMFWYRQDPGLGLRLIYFSYDVKMKEKGDIPEGYSVSREKKERFSLILESASTNQTSMYLCASSLLASGHNEQFFGPGTRLTVL.

This clonotype showed up many times. The chain couples TRBV7-2 to TRBJ2-5; no reliable D call. Germline V CDR1 and CDR2: SGHTA, FQGNSA. CDR3 length equals 13 residues. The V gene lost 5 bases and the J gene lost 5 bases, with 12 bases spanning the gap. The CDR3 bases are TGTGCCAGCAGCCCTCGCGGATGGGAGACCCAGTACTTC. Encoded protein: CASSPRGWETQYF.

There are a few counts of this clonotype. The V and J genes are TRBV29-1 and TRBJ1-3; no clear D. This CDR3 contains 12 residues. Trimming left V 6 bases short and J 1 base short, with 7 bases between. Germline-derived CDR1 and CDR2 are SQVTM and ANQGSEA. The CDR3 nucleotides read TGCAGCGTGGGCTGGTCTGGAAACACCATATATTTT. This gives the protein CSVGWSGNTIYF.

This clonotype was seen ten or more times. The genes are TRBV5-6 and TRBJ1-2; D unclear. V lost 2 bases and J lost 8, with 16 bases in between. CDR3 length: 14 amino acids. Germline lookup yields CDR1 SGHDT and CDR2 YYEEEE. The CDR3: CASSLISRFSGYTF. CDR3 DNA: TGTGCCAGCAGCTTAATCAGTCGATTCTCCGGCTACACCTTC. Full variable domain (outside the CDR3, taken from reference TRBV5-6 and TRBJ1-2): DAGVTQSPTHLIKTRGQQVTLRCSPKSGHDTVSWYQQALGQGPQFIFQYYEEEERQRGNFPDRFSGHQFPNYSSELNVNALLLGDSALYLCASSLISRFSGYTFGSGTRLTVV.